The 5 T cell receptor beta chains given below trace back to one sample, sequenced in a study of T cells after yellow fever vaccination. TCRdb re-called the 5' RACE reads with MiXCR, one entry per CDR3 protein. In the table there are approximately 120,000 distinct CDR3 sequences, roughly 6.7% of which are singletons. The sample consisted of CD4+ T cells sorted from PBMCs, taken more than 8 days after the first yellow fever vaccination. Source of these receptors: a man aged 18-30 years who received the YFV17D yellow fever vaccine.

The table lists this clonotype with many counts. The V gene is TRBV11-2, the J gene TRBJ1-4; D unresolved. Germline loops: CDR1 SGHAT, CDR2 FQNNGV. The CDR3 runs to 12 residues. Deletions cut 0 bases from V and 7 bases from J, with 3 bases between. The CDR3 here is CASSLDAEKLFF. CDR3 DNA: TGTGCCAGCAGCTTAGATGCTGAAAAACTGTTTTTT. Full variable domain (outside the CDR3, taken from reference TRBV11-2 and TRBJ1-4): EAGVAQSPRYKIIEKRQSVAFWCNPISGHATLYWYQQILGQGPKLLIQFQNNGVVDDSQLPKDRFSAERLKGVDSTLKIQPAKLEDSAVYLCASSLDAEKLFFGSGTQLSVL.

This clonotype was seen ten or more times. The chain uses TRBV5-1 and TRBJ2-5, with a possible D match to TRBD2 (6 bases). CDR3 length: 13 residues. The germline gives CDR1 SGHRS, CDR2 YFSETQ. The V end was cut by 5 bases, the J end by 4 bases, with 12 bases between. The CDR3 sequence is CASRSSGRETQYF. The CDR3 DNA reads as TGCGCCAGCAGGAGTAGCGGCAGAGAGACCCAGTACTTC.

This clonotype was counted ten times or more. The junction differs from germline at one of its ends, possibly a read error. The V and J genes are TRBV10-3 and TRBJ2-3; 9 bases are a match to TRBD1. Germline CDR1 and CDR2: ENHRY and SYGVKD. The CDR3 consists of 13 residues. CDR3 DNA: TGTGCCATCAGTGAAGGGGGGGGGACAGGGCGAGTTTTT. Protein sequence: CAISEGGGTGRVF.

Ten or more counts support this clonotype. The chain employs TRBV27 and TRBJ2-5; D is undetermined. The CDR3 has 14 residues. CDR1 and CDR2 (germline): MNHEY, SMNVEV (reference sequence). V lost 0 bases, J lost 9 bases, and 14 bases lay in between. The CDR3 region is CASSLSSAAWAQYF. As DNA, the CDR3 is TGTGCCAGCAGTTTATCGTCTGCCGCATGGGCCCAGTACTTC.

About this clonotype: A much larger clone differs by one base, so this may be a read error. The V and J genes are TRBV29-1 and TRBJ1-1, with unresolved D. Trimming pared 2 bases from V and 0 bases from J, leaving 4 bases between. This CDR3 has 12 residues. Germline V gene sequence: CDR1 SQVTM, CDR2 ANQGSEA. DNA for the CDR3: TGCAGCGTTGAACTGGTGAACACTGAAGCTTTCTTT. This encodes CSVELVNTEAFF.